Given below is one T cell receptor (beta chain) in context. Its antigen is not yet known. Base-call qualities are not available, and no considerably larger clone is one nucleotide away. Every sample was amplified as two independent genomic DNA replicates, using 0.5 to 0.6 ug for blood and about 1.4 ug for tumor or normal breast. TCRB sequencing of genomic DNA was carried out with the ImmunoSeq Intro kit according to the manufacturer's instructions. The multiplex PCR ran for 30 to 40 cycles using proprietary primers and spike-in control sequences for absolute quantification. Single-end 150-bp reads were used to sequence an 87-bp fragment spanning the CDR3 plus the flanking V and J genes. Seven samples, with two replicates for each sample, were multiplexed per lane of an Illumina MiSeq using version 3.0 chemistry. The study's processing was this. Raw data were processed by the vendor's proprietary pipeline, with both replicates merged into one result per sample. Clonotypes were defined as productive rearrangements sharing the V-gene family, CDR3 amino acid sequence and J-gene segment. Clonality was calculated as 1 minus the normalized Shannon entropy (Pielou evenness) of TCRB abundances. T cell density was estimated by dividing total templates by the number of input cells inferred from the DNA input amount. Recon was used with default parameters to estimate total repertoire diversity and clonality. A clonotype was considered tumor-enriched if its abundance in tumor exceeded 0.1% and was at least 32-fold higher than its abundance in normal breast. The immuneACCESS repertoire file appears here via TCRdb, limited to in-frame rearrangements. These files lack a portion of the clones; in checked studies, under half of the deficit traces to unresolved V genes, and the cause of the others is not known. V and J calls and clone size come straight from that table; D and trimming were deduced from the DNA. Within this sample are approximately 30,000 clones, with around three fifths of them counted one time only. Jointly, the top ten make up 7.5% to 9% of the sample.

Dicing about 20-55 mg of tumor tissue typically gave a DNA yield of more than 2.5 ug. The study profiled bulk TCR beta-chain repertoires in matched peripheral blood, tumor and adjacent normal breast tissue taken from some 17 patients with early-stage breast cancer. After resection, visually identified tumor tissue was excised and placed in prechilled RNAlater. Tumor tissue (about 18-50 mg) was diced and then homogenized with a TissueLyser II in RLTplus buffer containing beta-mercaptoethanol and antifoaming agent. Genomic DNA was extracted with the Qiagen AllPrep DNA/RNA Mini kit. The sample comes from a study of early stage breast cancer tumors (TCRdb year 2017). About the study as a whole: Of the approximately 15 invasive breast tumors, approximately 11 were found to be estrogen receptor-positive, progesterone receptor-positive and HER2-negative. The average read coverage per sample was approximately 9.8-fold. About 65% of the 12 ER+/PR+/HER2- tumors were invasive ductal carcinomas, while the other four were invasive lobular carcinomas. Across all samples, a few million templates representing under 1.3 million unique clonotypes were detected. Broader findings and caveats from the paper: Bulk genomic DNA sequencing of unsorted cells missed chain pairing and functional markers such as CD4, CD8 and FOXP3. Greater similarity was observed between blood and normal breast repertoires than between blood and tumor repertoires, and tumor was distinguished from normal in about 85% of the 16 patients when each tissue was compared with blood. Compared with adjacent normal breast tissue, tumors had around 2.6-fold higher T cell density and higher clonality. Enriched TCRB sequences shared across patients were found to be mostly commonly generated sequences that were unlikely to play an important role in the tumor microenvironment. Because the cohort was small, a breakdown by tumor subtype could not be done.

Sequencing was performed on breast tumor tissue. The clonotype was recovered from a person in their fifties or sixties with breast cancer.

CDR3 sequence: CASSLEAGDQETQYF. The nucleotide sequence reads TGTGCCAGCAGCTTGGAGGCAGGGGATCAAGAGACCCAGTACTTC. This sequence uses TRBV5-6 and TRBJ2-5; TRBD1 is a weak D gene call, 6 bases matching. V sheds 0 bases and J sheds 2 bases, leaving 11 bases between their ends. The CDR3 covers 15 residues, taking in both the cysteine and the phenylalanine. Here the CDR3 DNA is all that survives: 45 bases in frame from base 1. The germline V gene provides CDR1 SGHDT and CDR2 YYEEEE.